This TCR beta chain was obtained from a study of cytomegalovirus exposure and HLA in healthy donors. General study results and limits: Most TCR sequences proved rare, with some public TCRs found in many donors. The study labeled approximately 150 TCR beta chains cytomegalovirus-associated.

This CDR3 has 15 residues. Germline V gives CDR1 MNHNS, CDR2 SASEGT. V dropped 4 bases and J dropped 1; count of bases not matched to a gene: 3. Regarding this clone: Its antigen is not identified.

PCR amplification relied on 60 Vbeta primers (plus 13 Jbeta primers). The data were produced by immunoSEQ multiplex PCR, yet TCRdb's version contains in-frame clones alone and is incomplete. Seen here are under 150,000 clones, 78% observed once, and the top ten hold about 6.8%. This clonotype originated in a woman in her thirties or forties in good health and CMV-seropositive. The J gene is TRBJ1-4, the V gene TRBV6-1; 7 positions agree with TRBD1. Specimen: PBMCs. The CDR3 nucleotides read TGTGCCAGCAGTGTCGCAGGGGGAACTAATGAAAAACTGTTTTTT. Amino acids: CASSVAGGTNEKLFF.